This T cell receptor (beta chain) stems from a study of T cell changes during pregnancy in multiple sclerosis. The CDR3 sequence is 14 residues long. V was pared by 7 bases and J by 4 bases, with 16 bases between. Germline V gene sequence: CDR1 KGHSH, CDR2 LQKENI. The assay was immunoSEQ multiplex PCR, and TCRdb's table has in-frame clones only and misses some. This sample carries more than 60,000 clones, roughly 91% of them seen once, and the ten largest clones take over 0.7%. The sample was peripheral blood, taken before pregnancy. The clonotype was recovered from a female donor with multiple sclerosis, enrolled in a pregnancy study. The chain joins TRBV18 to TRBJ1-1; D gene uncertain. CDR3 region: CASYQSGGSTEAFF. The CDR3 nucleotides are TGTGCCAGCTACCAGTCAGGAGGAAGCACTGAAGCTTTCTTT.